A single sample is the source of the 7 T cell receptor beta chains below, sequenced in a study of shared clonotypes between healthy human individuals (TCRdb year 2020). The library came from the immunoSEQ multiplex PCR assay. The table was pulled from immuneACCESS by TCRdb, which kept in-frame rearrangements only. Such tables lose some clones; where checked, under half of the loss comes from unresolved V genes, and the rest has no known cause. Here the sample has hundreds of thousands of clones; less than 80% occur a single time. The top ten constitute 13% of the sample. The sample consisted of PBMCs. The receptors come from a woman aged 40-49 years in good health. Some clones in this sample may be carry-over from other donors' samples.

This chain's CDR3 is CATSDAGALADTQYF. The CDR3, as DNA: TGCGCCACCTCAGACGCGGGAGCTTTAGCAGATACGCAGTATTTT. The V call is TRBV5-1, the J call TRBJ2-3, with 7 bases fitting TRBD2. The CDR3 sequence is 15 residues long. V gave up 9 bases and J gave up 4 bases; unmatched junction bases: 14. CDR1 is SGHRS, CDR2 YFSETQ, per germline.

The rearrangement uses TRBV4-2 and TRBJ2-7, with 13 nucleotides matching TRBD2. Losses at the gene ends were 1 base for V and 3 bases for J; bases not matched to a gene: 9. The CDR3 contains 18 residues. Germline values: CDR1 LGHNA, CDR2 YNFKEQ. The CDR3 is CASSQVPVGTSGIYEQYF. CDR3 in DNA: TGTGCCAGCAGCCAAGTGCCGGTGGGGACTAGCGGGATCTACGAGCAGTACTTC.

Worth noting for this clone: A read error is likely here: a far larger clone is one base away. No conserved phenylalanine or tryptophan is present at the end of the CDR3, so a read error is the likely explanation. V usage is TRBV12-5 and J usage is TRBJ1-1; TRBD1 might be the D (5 bases). The length of the CDR3 is 12 residues. In germline, CDR1 is LGHNT, CDR2 FRNRAP. V lost 6 bases to trimming and J lost 6 bases, with 11 bases between them. Written as DNA, the CDR3 is TGTGCTAGTGGCTACGACAGATCTGAAGCTTTCCTT. Protein product: CASGYDRSEAFL.

This clone came up many times. At the DNA level, this CDR3 is encoded by other sequences in the same sample as well. V is TRBV14 and J is TRBJ2-7; the D is unclear. V was shortened by 8 bases and J by 3 bases, with 8 bases between the two germline ends. The CDR3 has 11 amino acids. CDR1 SGHDN and CDR2 FVKESK come from the germline V gene. CDR3 loop: CASSQFYEQYF. The CDR3 DNA sequence: TGTGCCAGCTCCCAGTTCTACGAGCAGTACTTC.

The chain carries TRBV7-9 and TRBJ2-7, with no clear D. The V end lost 1 base, the J end lost 2 bases, and 9 bases lay between the germline ends. Germline lookup yields CDR1 SEHNR and CDR2 FQNEAQ (reference sequence). The CDR3 is 14 residues long. The CDR3 here is CASSLGGYPYEQYF. In nucleotides, the CDR3 is TGTGCCAGCAGCTTAGGGGGTTACCCCTACGAGCAGTACTTC.

The rearrangement uses TRBV5-6 and TRBJ1-2; 7 bases line up with TRBD1. The V gene end was trimmed by 4 bases and the J gene end by 2 bases; junction bases not matched to a gene: 5. This CDR3 comprises 14 residues. CDR1 and CDR2 from the germline V gene are SGHDT and YYEEEE. The CDR3 protein is CASSLGTVNYGYTF. The CDR3 DNA sequence: TGTGCCAGCAGCCTTGGGACAGTAAACTATGGCTACACCTTC.

As DNA, the CDR3 is TGTGCCAGCAGTTCCCCAAGAGGACAGGGCTCGGGCTACACCTTC. It specifies CASSSPRGQGSGYTF. The V call is TRBV28, the J call TRBJ1-2; 8 positions agree with TRBD1. The CDR3 has 15 amino acids. The germline CDR1 and CDR2 sequences are MDHEN and SYDVKM. The junction had 12 bases not matched to a gene; V was cut back by 4 bases and J by 8 bases.